A selection of T cell receptor beta chains follows, all from one sample in a study of siplizumab effects on memory and regulatory T cells. Only in-frame clones appear in the TCRdb table, and some are missing; sequencing was by immunoSEQ multiplex PCR. The repertoire holds some 100,000 clones, with 90% to 95% as singletons. The material sequenced was Tregs sorted from blood. The receptor source for this set is a human donor in good health. Both conserved end residues are part of each CDR3. Each record gives: J gene, V gene, D gene, clone size, CDR3 DNA, CDR3 protein. D genes are given only for firm matches. Clone size is shown for a subset of rows, as once, few, many or a class of expanded clone.

j_call: TRBJ1-2; v_call: TRBV9; d_call: .; clone_size: .; cdr3_nt: TGTGCCAGCAGCCCCCGTAGATGGGAGGGGGGCTACACCTTC; cdr3_aa: CASSPRRWEGGYTF
j_call: TRBJ2-5; v_call: TRBV5-1; d_call: .; clone_size: .; cdr3_nt: TGCGCCAGCAGCCCGGCGAATAAAGCGGTTCAAGAGACCCAGTACTTC; cdr3_aa: CASSPANKAVQETQYF
j_call: TRBJ1-1; v_call: TRBV20-1; d_call: .; clone_size: .; cdr3_nt: TGCAGTGCTATCTCGGAAAGTGAAGCTTTCTTT; cdr3_aa: CSAISESEAFF
j_call: TRBJ1-1; v_call: TRBV18; d_call: .; clone_size: .; cdr3_nt: TGTGCCAGCTCATTGGACGGGAACACTGAAGCTTTCTTT; cdr3_aa: CASSLDGNTEAFF
j_call: TRBJ1-2; v_call: TRBV9; d_call: .; clone_size: .; cdr3_nt: TGTGCCAGCAGCTCGAGGACAGCCGGTAGCTACACCTTC; cdr3_aa: CASSSRTAGSYTF
j_call: TRBJ2-6; v_call: TRBV18; d_call: .; clone_size: .; cdr3_nt: TGTGCCAGCTCTCTCGGAGCTTTCGGGGCCAACGTCCTGACTTTC; cdr3_aa: CASSLGAFGANVLTF
j_call: TRBJ1-1; v_call: TRBV19; d_call: TRBD1; clone_size: few; cdr3_nt: TGTGCCAGTAAAGACAGGGTAACTGAAGCTTTCTTT; cdr3_aa: CASKDRVTEAFF
j_call: TRBJ2-7; v_call: TRBV6-6; d_call: .; clone_size: .; cdr3_nt: TGTGCCAGCAGATCCCAAACGAGGGGCGAGCAGTACTTC; cdr3_aa: CASRSQTRGEQYF
j_call: TRBJ1-1; v_call: TRBV30; d_call: .; clone_size: few; cdr3_nt: TGTGCCTGGAGTGTGGGCAGGCTGAACACTGAAGCTTTCTTT; cdr3_aa: CAWSVGRLNTEAFF
j_call: TRBJ1-2; v_call: TRBV29-1; d_call: TRBD1; clone_size: .; cdr3_nt: TGCAGCGTTCGGGACAGCGTACATGGCTACACCTTC; cdr3_aa: CSVRDSVHGYTF
j_call: TRBJ2-7; v_call: TRBV19; d_call: .; clone_size: .; cdr3_nt: TGTGCCAGTAGCCTCCAGGGTTACGAGCAGTACTTC; cdr3_aa: CASSLQGYEQYF
j_call: TRBJ1-2; v_call: TRBV2; d_call: .; clone_size: .; cdr3_nt: TGTGCCAGCAGTGAAGGTCGGCAGATTAACTATGGCTACACCTTC; cdr3_aa: CASSEGRQINYGYTF
j_call: TRBJ1-5; v_call: TRBV5-1; d_call: .; clone_size: .; cdr3_nt: TGCGCCAGCAGCTTTGTACCGAATCAGCCCCAGCATTTT; cdr3_aa: CASSFVPNQPQHF
j_call: TRBJ2-7; v_call: TRBV19; d_call: TRBD2; clone_size: .; cdr3_nt: TGTGCCAGTAGTATTCGGGGGACTAGCGTTTCCTACGAGCAGTACTTC; cdr3_aa: CASSIRGTSVSYEQYF
j_call: TRBJ1-2; v_call: TRBV6-1; d_call: .; clone_size: .; cdr3_nt: TGTGCCAGCAGTGGGGTGACAGTACACTATGGCTACACCTTC; cdr3_aa: CASSGVTVHYGYTF
j_call: TRBJ2-2; v_call: TRBV28; d_call: .; clone_size: .; cdr3_nt: TGTGCCAGCAGACGTGGAGGGGGTGGGGAGCTGTTTTTT; cdr3_aa: CASRRGGGGELFF
j_call: TRBJ2-7; v_call: TRBV7-8; d_call: .; clone_size: .; cdr3_nt: TGTGCCAGCAGCTTCGTAGGGCAGAAGCCCTCCTACGAGCAGTACTTC; cdr3_aa: CASSFVGQKPSYEQYF
j_call: TRBJ2-3; v_call: TRBV5-6; d_call: TRBD2; clone_size: .; cdr3_nt: TGTGCCAGCAGCCTAGGACTAGCGGGAAGAGATACGCAGTATTTT; cdr3_aa: CASSLGLAGRDTQYF
j_call: TRBJ1-1; v_call: TRBV19; d_call: .; clone_size: few; cdr3_nt: TGTGCCAGTAGTCTCCGGACAGCCCTGAACGCTGAAGCTTTCTTT; cdr3_aa: CASSLRTALNAEAFF
j_call: TRBJ2-2; v_call: TRBV27; d_call: TRBD1; clone_size: .; cdr3_nt: TGTGCCAGCAGTTTACCCGGGACAGGGCTCACCGGGGAGCTGTTTTTT; cdr3_aa: CASSLPGTGLTGELFF
j_call: TRBJ1-2; v_call: TRBV7-9; d_call: .; clone_size: .; cdr3_nt: TGTGCCAGCAGCTTTGATGGCCTCTATGGCTACACCTTC; cdr3_aa: CASSFDGLYGYTF
j_call: TRBJ2-1; v_call: TRBV7-6; d_call: .; clone_size: .; cdr3_nt: TGTGCCAGCAGCCTGGGGACGTACAATGAGCAGTTCTTC; cdr3_aa: CASSLGTYNEQFF
j_call: TRBJ2-7; v_call: TRBV7-8; d_call: .; clone_size: .; cdr3_nt: TGTGCCAGCAGCCCACAGGGATGGAGCTCCTACGAGCAGTACTTC; cdr3_aa: CASSPQGWSSYEQYF
j_call: TRBJ1-5; v_call: TRBV6-6; d_call: TRBD1; clone_size: .; cdr3_nt: TGTGCCAGCAGGGGGACAGTATATAGCAATCAGCCCCAGCATTTT; cdr3_aa: CASRGTVYSNQPQHF
j_call: TRBJ1-5; v_call: TRBV5-1; d_call: TRBD1; clone_size: .; cdr3_nt: TGCGCCAGCAGCATGGGACAGGGCAATCAGCCCCAGCATTTT; cdr3_aa: CASSMGQGNQPQHF
j_call: TRBJ1-6; v_call: TRBV7-2; d_call: .; clone_size: .; cdr3_nt: TGTGCCAGCAGCCTTCAGAGGAATTCACCCCTCCACTTT; cdr3_aa: CASSLQRNSPLHF
j_call: TRBJ2-7; v_call: TRBV2; d_call: TRBD2; clone_size: .; cdr3_nt: TGTGCCAGCAGTGAGCGACTAGCGGGCTACGAGCAGTACTTC; cdr3_aa: CASSERLAGYEQYF
j_call: TRBJ2-3; v_call: TRBV4-2; d_call: TRBD2; clone_size: .; cdr3_nt: TGTGCCAGCAGCCAAGTTGGCGGGGGGGCCACAGATACGCAGTATTTT; cdr3_aa: CASSQVGGGATDTQYF
j_call: TRBJ1-1; v_call: TRBV18; d_call: .; clone_size: .; cdr3_nt: TGTGCCAGCTCACCTCAGAACAGGGAGAACACTGAAGCTTTCTTT; cdr3_aa: CASSPQNRENTEAFF
j_call: TRBJ2-1; v_call: TRBV7-3; d_call: TRBD2; clone_size: once; cdr3_nt: TGTGCCAGCAGCTCTAGCGGAGCCTCCTACAATGAGCAGTTCTTC; cdr3_aa: CASSSSGASYNEQFF
j_call: TRBJ1-4; v_call: TRBV6-1; d_call: .; clone_size: .; cdr3_nt: TGTGCCAGCAGGCGGATGCTGGAAAAACTGTTTTTT; cdr3_aa: CASRRMLEKLFF
j_call: TRBJ2-7; v_call: TRBV5-3; d_call: .; clone_size: .; cdr3_nt: TGTGCCAGAAGCTCCTGCGGGCACGAGCAGTACTTC; cdr3_aa: CARSSCGHEQYF
j_call: TRBJ1-5; v_call: TRBV5-1; d_call: .; clone_size: .; cdr3_nt: TGCGCCAGCAGCTTGACAGGGCTCAATCAGCCCCAGCATTTT; cdr3_aa: CASSLTGLNQPQHF
j_call: TRBJ2-1; v_call: TRBV14; d_call: TRBD2; clone_size: .; cdr3_nt: TGTGCCAGCAGCCACAGCGGGAGCTCCTACAATGAGCAGTTCTTC; cdr3_aa: CASSHSGSSYNEQFF
j_call: TRBJ2-3; v_call: TRBV15; d_call: .; clone_size: .; cdr3_nt: TGTGCCACCAGCAGAGATCCTGGAGAGGGGGGAGATACGCAGTATTTT; cdr3_aa: CATSRDPGEGGDTQYF
j_call: TRBJ1-5; v_call: TRBV5-6; d_call: TRBD1; clone_size: .; cdr3_nt: TGTGCCAGCAGCTTGGCAGGGGGAGTCGGCAATCAGCCCCAGCATTTT; cdr3_aa: CASSLAGGVGNQPQHF
j_call: TRBJ1-1; v_call: TRBV2; d_call: .; clone_size: .; cdr3_nt: TGTGCCAGCAGCAGGGACACTGAAGCTTTCTTT; cdr3_aa: CASSRDTEAFF
j_call: TRBJ2-7; v_call: TRBV6-1; d_call: .; clone_size: .; cdr3_nt: TGTGCCAGCAGTGAAACCGGCAGGGGATCCTACGAGCAGTACTTC; cdr3_aa: CASSETGRGSYEQYF
j_call: TRBJ2-2; v_call: TRBV6-6; d_call: .; clone_size: .; cdr3_nt: TGTGCCAGCAGTTACATCGTTTGGAGGGTGGCCGGGGAGCTGTTTTTT; cdr3_aa: CASSYIVWRVAGELFF
j_call: TRBJ2-1; v_call: TRBV11-3; d_call: .; clone_size: .; cdr3_nt: TGTGCCAGCAGCTTACGTAACGAGGGGCAGTTCTTC; cdr3_aa: CASSLRNEGQFF
j_call: TRBJ2-3; v_call: TRBV10-3; d_call: .; clone_size: .; cdr3_nt: TGTGCCATCAGGTCGGGGCGGAACACAGATACGCAGTATTTT; cdr3_aa: CAIRSGRNTDTQYF
j_call: TRBJ2-3; v_call: TRBV28; d_call: .; clone_size: .; cdr3_nt: TGTGCCAGCAGCCCTCAAAATACGCAGTATTTT; cdr3_aa: CASSPQNTQYF
j_call: TRBJ1-5; v_call: TRBV6-5; d_call: .; clone_size: .; cdr3_nt: TGTGCCAGCAGCTCATCGGTGGGCAATCAGCCCCAGCATTTT; cdr3_aa: CASSSSVGNQPQHF
j_call: TRBJ2-7; v_call: TRBV5-6; d_call: TRBD1; clone_size: .; cdr3_nt: TGTGCCAGCAGCTTGGGACAGGGTTCGTACGAGCAGTACTTC; cdr3_aa: CASSLGQGSYEQYF
j_call: TRBJ2-7; v_call: TRBV18; d_call: .; clone_size: .; cdr3_nt: TGTGCCAGCTCACCCGAGATGAGGGCCCCTGTCAAGCAGTACTTC; cdr3_aa: CASSPEMRAPVKQYF
j_call: TRBJ2-7; v_call: TRBV7-9; d_call: .; clone_size: .; cdr3_nt: TGTGCCAGCAGCTTACTCTACGAGCAGTACTTC; cdr3_aa: CASSLLYEQYF
j_call: TRBJ2-1; v_call: TRBV5-1; d_call: .; clone_size: once; cdr3_nt: TGCGCCAGCAGCTTGGAAGGGGCCAGCTCCTACAATGAGCAGTTCTTC; cdr3_aa: CASSLEGASSYNEQFF
j_call: TRBJ2-3; v_call: TRBV7-3; d_call: .; clone_size: .; cdr3_nt: TGTGCCAGCAGCTTAAGTGGCAGGTTAACAGATACGCAGTATTTT; cdr3_aa: CASSLSGRLTDTQYF
j_call: TRBJ2-3; v_call: TRBV5-3; d_call: .; clone_size: .; cdr3_nt: TGTGCCAGAAGCCCGGGATTTTTGTTCACAGATACGCAGTATTTT; cdr3_aa: CARSPGFLFTDTQYF
j_call: TRBJ2-5; v_call: TRBV11-2; d_call: .; clone_size: .; cdr3_nt: TGTGCCAGCAGCTTAGTTGGGCGAAGCCAAGAGACCCAGTACTTC; cdr3_aa: CASSLVGRSQETQYF
j_call: TRBJ2-1; v_call: TRBV10-3; d_call: TRBD2; clone_size: .; cdr3_nt: TGTGCCATCAGTGGGGGTCTATTAAGACTAGCGGACTACAATGAGCAGTTCTTC; cdr3_aa: CAISGGLLRLADYNEQFF
j_call: TRBJ1-1; v_call: TRBV12-5; d_call: .; clone_size: .; cdr3_nt: TGTGCTAGTGGTTTGCTGGATAACACTGAAGCTTTCTTT; cdr3_aa: CASGLLDNTEAFF
j_call: TRBJ1-6; v_call: TRBV7-2; d_call: .; clone_size: few; cdr3_nt: TGTGCCAGCAGCTTGGATCGTAATTCACCCCTCCACTTT; cdr3_aa: CASSLDRNSPLHF
j_call: TRBJ2-5; v_call: TRBV18; d_call: .; clone_size: .; cdr3_nt: TGTGCCAGCGTCTCGACGAGCCAAGAGACCCAGTACTTC; cdr3_aa: CASVSTSQETQYF
j_call: TRBJ1-2; v_call: TRBV27; d_call: .; clone_size: .; cdr3_nt: TGTGCCAGCAGGTTGACAGGATGGATTAACTATGGCTACACCTTC; cdr3_aa: CASRLTGWINYGYTF
j_call: TRBJ1-2; v_call: TRBV29-1; d_call: TRBD1; clone_size: .; cdr3_nt: TGCAGCACGAAGGGACAGGGGGGCGGCTACACCTTC; cdr3_aa: CSTKGQGGGYTF
j_call: TRBJ1-5; v_call: TRBV5-1; d_call: .; clone_size: .; cdr3_nt: TGCGCCAGCAGCTTGGCATTGAATCAGCCCCAGCATTTT; cdr3_aa: CASSLALNQPQHF
j_call: TRBJ2-2; v_call: TRBV5-4; d_call: .; clone_size: once; cdr3_nt: TGTGCCAGCAGCTTGACGGTGAACACCGGGGAGCTGTTTTTT; cdr3_aa: CASSLTVNTGELFF
j_call: TRBJ1-2; v_call: TRBV7-6; d_call: .; clone_size: .; cdr3_nt: TGTGCCAGCAGTCCGGGCCTCCGGGACTATGGCTACACCTTC; cdr3_aa: CASSPGLRDYGYTF
j_call: TRBJ1-1; v_call: TRBV6-6; d_call: .; clone_size: .; cdr3_nt: TGTGCCAGCAGTTGGGGCTTTAGGGGCACTGAAGCTTTCTTT; cdr3_aa: CASSWGFRGTEAFF